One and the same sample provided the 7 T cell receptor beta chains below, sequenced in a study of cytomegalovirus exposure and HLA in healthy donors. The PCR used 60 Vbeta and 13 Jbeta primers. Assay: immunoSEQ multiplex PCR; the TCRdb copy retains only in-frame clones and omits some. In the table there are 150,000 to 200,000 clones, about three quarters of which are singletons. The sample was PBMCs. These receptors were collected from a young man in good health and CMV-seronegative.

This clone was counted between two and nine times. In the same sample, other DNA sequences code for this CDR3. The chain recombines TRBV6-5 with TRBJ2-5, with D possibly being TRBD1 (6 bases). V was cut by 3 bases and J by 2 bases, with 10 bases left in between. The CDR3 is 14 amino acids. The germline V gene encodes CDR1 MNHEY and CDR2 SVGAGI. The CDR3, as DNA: TGTGCCAGCAGTTATGGAACAGGGCAAGAGACCCAGTACTTC. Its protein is CASSYGTGQETQYF.

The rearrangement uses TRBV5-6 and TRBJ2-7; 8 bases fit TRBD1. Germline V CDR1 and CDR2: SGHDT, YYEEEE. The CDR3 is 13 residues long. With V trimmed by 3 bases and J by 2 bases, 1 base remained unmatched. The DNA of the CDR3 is TGTGCCAGCAGCTGGGGACAGGCCTACGAGCAGTACTTC. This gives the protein CASSWGQAYEQYF.

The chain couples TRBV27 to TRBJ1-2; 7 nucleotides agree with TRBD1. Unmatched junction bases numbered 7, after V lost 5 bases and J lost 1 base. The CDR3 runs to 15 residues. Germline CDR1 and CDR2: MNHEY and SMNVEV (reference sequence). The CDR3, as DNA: TGTGCCAGCAGTAATCCCCGACAGGGTAACTATGGCTACACCTTC. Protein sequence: CASSNPRQGNYGYTF.

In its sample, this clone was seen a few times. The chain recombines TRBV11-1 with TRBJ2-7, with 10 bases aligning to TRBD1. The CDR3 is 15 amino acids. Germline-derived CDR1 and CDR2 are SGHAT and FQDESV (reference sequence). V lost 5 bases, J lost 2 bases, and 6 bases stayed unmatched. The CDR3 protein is CASSPGQGIAYEQYF. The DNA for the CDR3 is TGTGCCAGCAGCCCGGGACAGGGGATCGCCTACGAGCAGTACTTC. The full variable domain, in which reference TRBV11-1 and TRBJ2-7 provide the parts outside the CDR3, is EAEVAQSPRYKITEKSQAVAFWCDPISGHATLYWYRQILGQGPELLVQFQDESVVDDSQLPKDRFSAERLKGVDSTLKIQPAELGDSAMYLCASSPGQGIAYEQYFGPGTRLTVT.

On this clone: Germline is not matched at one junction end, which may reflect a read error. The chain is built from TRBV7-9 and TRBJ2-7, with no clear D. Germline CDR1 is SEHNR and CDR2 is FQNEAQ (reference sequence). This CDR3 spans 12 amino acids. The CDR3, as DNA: TGTTCCAGCCGCTCTTATGCCTACGAGCAGTACTTC. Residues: CSSRSYAYEQYF.

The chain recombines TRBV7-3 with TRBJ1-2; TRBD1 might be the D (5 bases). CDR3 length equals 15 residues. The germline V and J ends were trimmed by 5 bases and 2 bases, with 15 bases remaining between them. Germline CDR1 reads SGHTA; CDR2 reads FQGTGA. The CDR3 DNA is TGTGCCAGCAGCCCCGGCGGGGGGGTAAACTATGGCTACACCTTC. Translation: CASSPGGGVNYGYTF.

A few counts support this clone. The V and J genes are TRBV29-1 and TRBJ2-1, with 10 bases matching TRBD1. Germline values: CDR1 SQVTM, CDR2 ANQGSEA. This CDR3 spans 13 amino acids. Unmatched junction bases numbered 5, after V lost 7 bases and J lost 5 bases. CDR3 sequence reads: CSAGDRGHNEQFF. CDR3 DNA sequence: TGCAGCGCCGGGGACAGGGGTCACAATGAGCAGTTCTTC.